The following is a T cell receptor (beta chain) sequence with its context. The data were obtained in a study of CD8+ T cells in alopecia areata. Sorting of CD4+ and CD8+ T cells was performed on PBMCs. Sequencing templates came from extracted RNA that was reverse transcribed into cDNA. Produced via immunoSEQ multiplex PCR; TCRdb's table is partial and in-frame only. Of 150,000 to 200,000 clones in the sample, around 64% are singletons; the top ten hold around 10%. CDR1 and CDR2 from the germline V gene are MGHDK and SYGVNS. The CDR3 runs 15 residues. V was cut by 6 bases and J by 4 bases, with 18 bases left in between.

The sequence was collected from a human donor with alopecia areata. The chain carries TRBV25-1 and TRBJ1-2; D gene ambiguous. The specimen was CD8+ T cells sorted from blood, collected at week 0. The DNA of the CDR3 is TGTGCCAGCAGCCTCCCTGGGGTTGAGCTCTATGGCTACACCTTC. It specifies CASSLPGVELYGYTF.